The clone carrying this T cell receptor (beta chain) was seen a handful of times. Its specificity is unknown. The sample is drawn from a study of blood T cells in healthy people across ages. Notes on the study in general: Greater diversity and more naive CD4+ cells were seen in long-lived donors than in aged donors. Unsorted PBMCs ruled out conclusive naive versus antigen-experienced comparison.

A second roughly 6 to 11 cycle PCR used barcoded and J-beta primers. TCRdb independently ran MiXCR on the 5' RACE reads; one entry per CDR3 protein. The sample records about 1,000,000 distinct CDR3 sequences, around 45% being singletons. V was clipped by 5 bases and J by 3 bases, with 7 bases between them. Germline V gene data show CDR1 as MNHEY and CDR2 as SVGEGT. There are 12 residues in the CDR3. The V gene is TRBV6-2 or TRBV6-3, the J gene TRBJ1-1; D remains ambiguous. The TCR sequence derives from an older woman in good health. Sample: blood. This CDR3 reads CASSIRDTEAFF. The CDR3 DNA follows: TGTGCCAGCAGTATTAGGGACACTGAAGCTTTCTTT.